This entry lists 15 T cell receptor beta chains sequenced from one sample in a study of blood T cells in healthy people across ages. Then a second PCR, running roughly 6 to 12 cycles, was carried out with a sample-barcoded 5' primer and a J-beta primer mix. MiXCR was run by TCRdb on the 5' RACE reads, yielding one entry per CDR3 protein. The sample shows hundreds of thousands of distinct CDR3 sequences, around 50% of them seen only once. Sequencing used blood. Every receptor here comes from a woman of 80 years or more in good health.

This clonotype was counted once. For the CDR3, the DNA is TGCAGTGTTCTAGGTGGACTCCGGATGGGCTATGGCTACACCTTC. Translated: CSVLGGLRMGYGYTF. The chain couples TRBV20-1 to TRBJ1-2; D is undetermined. The CDR3 contains 15 residues. V was cut by 7 bases and J by 4 bases, with 22 bases left in between. Germline V gene sequence: CDR1 DFQATT, CDR2 SNEGSKA (reference sequence).

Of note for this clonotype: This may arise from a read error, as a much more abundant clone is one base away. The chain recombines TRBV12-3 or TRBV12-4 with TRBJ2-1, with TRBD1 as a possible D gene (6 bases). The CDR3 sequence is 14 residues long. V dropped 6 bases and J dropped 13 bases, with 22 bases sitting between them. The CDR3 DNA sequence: TGTGCCAGCAGCTACAGGACAGCTCGGAGGACCCAGTTCTTC. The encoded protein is CASSYRTARRTQFF.

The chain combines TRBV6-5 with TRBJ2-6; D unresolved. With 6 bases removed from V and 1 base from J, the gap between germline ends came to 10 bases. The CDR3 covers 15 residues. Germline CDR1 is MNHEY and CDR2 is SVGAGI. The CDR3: CASSHVRSGANVLTF. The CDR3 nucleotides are TGTGCCAGCAGCCACGTACGGTCTGGGGCCAACGTCCTGACTTTC.

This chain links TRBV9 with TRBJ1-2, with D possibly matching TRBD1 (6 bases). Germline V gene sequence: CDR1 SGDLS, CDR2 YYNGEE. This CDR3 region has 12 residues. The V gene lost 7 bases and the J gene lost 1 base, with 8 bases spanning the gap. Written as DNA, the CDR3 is TGTGCCAGCTCAGGGGTTAACTATGGCTACACCTTC. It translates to CASSGVNYGYTF.

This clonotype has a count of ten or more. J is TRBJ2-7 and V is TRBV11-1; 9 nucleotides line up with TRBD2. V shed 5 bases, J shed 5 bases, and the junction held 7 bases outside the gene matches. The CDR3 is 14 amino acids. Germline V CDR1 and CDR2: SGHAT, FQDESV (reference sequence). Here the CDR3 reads CASSPGLARDEQYF. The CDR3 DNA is TGTGCCAGCAGCCCGGGACTAGCTAGAGACGAGCAGTACTTC.

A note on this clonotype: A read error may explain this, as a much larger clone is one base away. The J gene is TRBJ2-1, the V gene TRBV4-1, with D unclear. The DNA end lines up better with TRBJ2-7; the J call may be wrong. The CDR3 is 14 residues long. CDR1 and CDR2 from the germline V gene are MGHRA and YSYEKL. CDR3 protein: CASSQLARYNEQYF. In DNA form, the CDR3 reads TGCGCCAGCAGCCAGCTGGCCCGGTACAATGAGCAGTACTTC.

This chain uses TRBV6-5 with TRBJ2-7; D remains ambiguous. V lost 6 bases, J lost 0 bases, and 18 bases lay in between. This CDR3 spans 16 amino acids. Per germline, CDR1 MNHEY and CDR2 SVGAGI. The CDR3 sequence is CASSPQSMTYSYEQYF. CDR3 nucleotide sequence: TGTGCCAGCAGCCCCCAATCAATGACATACTCCTACGAGCAGTACTTC.

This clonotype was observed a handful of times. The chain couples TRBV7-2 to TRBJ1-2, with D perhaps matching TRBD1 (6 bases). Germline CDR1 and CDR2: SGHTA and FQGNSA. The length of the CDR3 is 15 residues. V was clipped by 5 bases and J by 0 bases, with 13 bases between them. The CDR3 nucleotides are TGTGCCAGCAGCCTCAGGGGTGGCCCTAACTATGGCTACACCTTC. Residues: CASSLRGGPNYGYTF.

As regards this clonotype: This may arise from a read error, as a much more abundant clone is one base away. CDR3 protein: CASSSEQVPYNEQFF. CDR3 DNA: TGCGCCAGCAGCTCTGAACAGGTCCCCTACAATGAGCAGTTCTTC. The chain joins TRBV5-1 to TRBJ2-1; weak D call: TRBD1 (5 bases). V was clipped by 3 bases and J by 2 bases, with 12 bases between them. Germline CDR1 is SGHRS and CDR2 is YFSETQ. The CDR3 extends over 15 amino acids.

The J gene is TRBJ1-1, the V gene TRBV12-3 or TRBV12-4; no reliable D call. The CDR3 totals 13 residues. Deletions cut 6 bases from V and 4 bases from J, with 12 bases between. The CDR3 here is CASRSGFGTEAFF. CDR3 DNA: TGTGCCAGCAGATCCGGGTTTGGCACTGAAGCTTTCTTT.

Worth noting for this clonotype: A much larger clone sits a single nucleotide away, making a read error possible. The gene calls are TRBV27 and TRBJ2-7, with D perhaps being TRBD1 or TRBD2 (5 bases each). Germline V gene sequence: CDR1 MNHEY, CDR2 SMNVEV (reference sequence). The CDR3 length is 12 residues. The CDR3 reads CTSSSGTSTQYF. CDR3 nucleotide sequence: TGTACCAGCAGTTCCGGGACGTCCACCCAGTACTTC.

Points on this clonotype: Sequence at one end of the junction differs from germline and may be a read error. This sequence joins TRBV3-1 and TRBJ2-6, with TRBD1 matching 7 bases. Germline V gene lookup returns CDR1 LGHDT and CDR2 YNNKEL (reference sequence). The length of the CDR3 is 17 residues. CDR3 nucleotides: TGTGCCAGCAGCTTGTGGGACAGTTACTCTGGGGCCAACGTCCAGACTTTC. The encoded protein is CASSLWDSYSGANVQTF.

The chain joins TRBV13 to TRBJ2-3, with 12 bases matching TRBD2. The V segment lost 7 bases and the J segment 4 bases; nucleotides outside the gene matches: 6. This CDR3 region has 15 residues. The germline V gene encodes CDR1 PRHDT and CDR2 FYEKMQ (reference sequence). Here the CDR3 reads CASTATSGSSDTQYF. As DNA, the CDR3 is TGTGCCAGCACCGCGACTAGCGGGAGTTCAGATACGCAGTATTTT.

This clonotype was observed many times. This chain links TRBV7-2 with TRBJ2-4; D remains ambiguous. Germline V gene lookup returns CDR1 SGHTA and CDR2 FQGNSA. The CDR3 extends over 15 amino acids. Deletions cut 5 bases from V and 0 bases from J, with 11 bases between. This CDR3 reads CASSHGGVAKNIQYF. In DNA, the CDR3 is TGTGCCAGCAGCCATGGTGGCGTAGCCAAAAACATTCAGTACTTC.

This chain's CDR3 is CASSGGRTIGTYEQYF. The CDR3 DNA sequence: TGTGCCAGCAGTGGGGGCCGGACCATAGGCACCTACGAGCAGTACTTC. The gene calls are TRBV6-1 and TRBJ2-7; a possible D gene is TRBD1 (5 bases). The CDR3 loop spans 16 amino acids. CDR1 and CDR2 from the germline V gene are MNHNS and SASEGT. V gave up 4 bases and J gave up 2 bases, with 18 bases separating them.